Presented here are 28 T cell receptor beta chains from one specimen sequenced in a study of T cell responses to AZD1222 COVID-19 vaccine. Profiling relied on immunoSEQ multiplex PCR, and the TCRdb table lists in-frame clones only, not all of them. The sample carries roughly 100,000 clones, approximately 88% recorded once. This material consisted of peripheral blood, taken on day 0 of AZD1222 vaccination. The receptors here all came from an adult in good health.

V is TRBV29-1 and J is TRBJ1-5, with D hard to call. The CDR3 runs 13 residues. Germline-derived CDR1 and CDR2 are SQVTM and ANQGSEA. V was cut by 4 bases and J by 1 base, with 8 bases left in between. CDR3: CSVGTLSNQPQHF. The CDR3 bases are TGCAGCGTTGGAACCTTAAGCAATCAGCCCCAGCATTTT.

This clone was recorded once. The J gene is TRBJ2-1, the V gene TRBV14, with D unclear. The CDR3 runs to 13 residues. Germline V CDR1 and CDR2: SGHDN, FVKESK. The V and J ends lost 0 bases and 10 bases respectively, with 10 bases between them. The CDR3, as DNA: TGTGCCAGCAGCCAAGATCTAGTTGACGAGCAGTTCTTC. As protein: CASSQDLVDEQFF.

The V call is TRBV19, the J call TRBJ1-1, with 8 bases identical to TRBD1. Germline lookup yields CDR1 LNHDA and CDR2 SQIVND (reference sequence). This CDR3 has 13 residues. V shed 3 bases and J 5 bases; nucleotides not matched to a gene: 2. The DNA of the CDR3 is TGTGCCAGTAGTATGAGGACAGGGACTGAAGCTTTCTTT. Its protein is CASSMRTGTEAFF.

J is TRBJ2-3 and V is TRBV4-1; 8 bases match TRBD1. Germline V CDR1 and CDR2: MGHRA, YSYEKL. The trim removed 2 bases at V and 6 bases at J, leaving 10 bases unmatched. The CDR3 is 16 residues long. CDR3 region: CASSQITGQAQDTQYF. In DNA, the CDR3 is TGCGCCAGCAGCCAAATAACGGGACAGGCTCAGGATACGCAGTATTTT.

This clone showed up just once. This chain joins TRBV18 and TRBJ2-3; possibly TRBD1 or TRBD2 for D (5 bases each). CDR3 length equals 14 residues. V was shortened by 1 base and J by 4 bases, with 9 bases between the two germline ends. The germline V gene encodes CDR1 KGHSH and CDR2 LQKENI. DNA for the CDR3: TGTGCCAGCTCACCACATATGGGGGCAGATACGCAGTATTTT. Protein: CASSPHMGADTQYF.

V and J are TRBV7-9 and TRBJ1-5; D unresolved. The CDR3 length is 13 residues. Trimming cost V 3 bases and J 6 bases, with 9 bases left between them. Germline V gene lookup returns CDR1 SEHNR and CDR2 FQNEAQ (reference sequence). The CDR3 DNA follows: TGTGCCAGCAGCTTCGGTGCGGGTCAGCCCCAGCATTTT. This codes for CASSFGAGQPQHF.

The J gene is TRBJ2-3, the V gene TRBV5-1; tentatively, D is TRBD2 (7 bases). This CDR3 comprises 15 residues. Germline-derived CDR1 and CDR2 are SGHRS and YFSETQ. V lost 3 bases and J lost 7, with 18 bases in between. CDR3 in DNA: TGCGCCAGCAGCTCGGGGGGAACCGGGACACATACGCAGTATTTT. This encodes CASSSGGTGTHTQYF.

V gene TRBV24-1 combines with J gene TRBJ2-5, with 14 bases matching TRBD2. CDR1 and CDR2 from the germline V gene are KGHDR and SFDVKD. The length of the CDR3 is 15 residues. The V and J ends lost 7 bases and 5 bases, in that order; junction bases with no gene match: 5. CDR3 loop: CATSRLAGGPETQYF. The CDR3 DNA reads as TGTGCCACCAGCCGACTAGCGGGAGGGCCTGAGACCCAGTACTTC.

The V gene is TRBV30, the J gene TRBJ1-4; D ambiguous. The V and J ends lost 0 bases and 8 bases respectively, with 16 bases between them. CDR1 is GTSNPN and CDR2 is SVGIG in the germline V gene (reference sequence). The CDR3 length is 15 residues. This CDR3 is CAWSVQRGVGEKLFF. The CDR3 DNA sequence: TGTGCCTGGAGTGTACAAAGAGGAGTGGGAGAAAAACTGTTTTTT.

The chain employs TRBV12-5 and TRBJ2-2; D is undetermined. CDR3 length: 12 residues. The germline CDR1 and CDR2 sequences are LGHNT and FRNRAP. V lost 5 bases and J 5 bases, leaving 6 bases between the germline ends. For the CDR3, the DNA is TGTGCTAGTGGTCCGCAGACCGGGGAGCTGTTTTTT. It specifies CASGPQTGELFF.

This clone was observed a handful of times. The chain uses TRBV5-1 and TRBJ1-3, with D possibly being TRBD1 (6 bases). The germline V and J ends were trimmed by 4 bases and 0 bases, with 11 bases remaining between them. This CDR3 spans 15 amino acids. Germline values: CDR1 SGHRS, CDR2 YFSETQ. The CDR3 region is CASSRAGDSGNTIYF. The CDR3 DNA reads as TGCGCCAGCAGCCGGGCAGGGGACTCTGGAAACACCATATATTTT.

This chain connects TRBV15 to TRBJ2-2, with D unclear. From germline, CDR1 is LNHNV and CDR2 YYDKDF (reference sequence). V lost 0 bases and J lost 0, with 8 bases in between. The CDR3 contains 16 residues. The chain's CDR3 is CATSRDSATNTGELFF. CDR3 in DNA: TGTGCCACCAGCAGAGATTCCGCTACGAACACCGGGGAGCTGTTTTTT.

The chain is built from TRBV27 and TRBJ2-7; D is ambiguous. Germline CDR1 is MNHEY and CDR2 is SMNVEV (reference sequence). V was clipped by 2 bases and J by 3 bases, with 8 bases between them. The CDR3 is made up of 13 amino acids. CDR3 region: CASSLRAVYEQYF. Here the CDR3 DNA reads TGTGCCAGCAGTTTACGGGCGGTCTACGAGCAGTACTTC.

The V gene is TRBV7-9, the J gene TRBJ1-2; D is perhaps TRBD1 (5 bases). The ends were cut back, 1 base at V and 0 bases at J, with 12 bases in the middle. Germline assignment: CDR1 SEHNR and CDR2 FQNEAQ (reference sequence). The CDR3 runs 16 residues. The CDR3 coding sequence is TGTGCCAGCAGCTTAGTGGGCCAGGGAGCTAACTATGGCTACACCTTC. This translates into CASSLVGQGANYGYTF.

The V gene is TRBV10-3, the J gene TRBJ2-3; D is ambiguous. The germline V gene encodes CDR1 ENHRY and CDR2 SYGVKD. The CDR3 has 12 residues. V was cut by 5 bases and J by 5 bases, with 8 bases left in between. The CDR3 is CAISPDGDTQYF. In DNA form, the CDR3 reads TGTGCCATCAGTCCGGACGGAGATACGCAGTATTTT.

The chain recombines TRBV25-1 with TRBJ2-1, with a weak D call TRBD1 (6 bases). Trimming left V 8 bases short and J 12 bases short, with 14 bases between. The germline V gene encodes CDR1 MGHDK and CDR2 SYGVNS. This CDR3 region has 11 residues. In DNA form, the CDR3 reads TGTGCCAGCGATTTTCAGGGGAGGCAGTTCTTC. Protein sequence: CASDFQGRQFF.

The chain recombines TRBV2 with TRBJ1-3; D ambiguous. The V gene's germline CDR1 is SNHLY and CDR2 FYNNEI. The CDR3 totals 15 residues. Between the trimmed V and J ends, which lost 3 bases and 0 bases, there was a span of 9 bases. In DNA, the CDR3 is TGTGCCAGCAGTGACGCGGACCGCTCTGGAAACACCATATATTTT. Protein sequence: CASSDADRSGNTIYF.

The genes are TRBV15 and TRBJ1-4; TRBD1 agrees at 9 bases. Germline CDR1 is LNHNV and CDR2 is YYDKDF (reference sequence). There are 14 residues in the CDR3. V gave up 5 bases and J gave up 5 bases; unmatched junction bases: 3. This CDR3 reads CATSLDRGNEKLFF. In nucleotides, the CDR3 is TGTGCCACCAGCCTGGACAGGGGAAATGAAAAACTGTTTTTT.

CDR3 residues: CASRGNWETQYF. The CDR3 nucleotides read TGTGCCAGCAGGGGGAATTGGGAGACCCAGTACTTC. The chain is built from TRBV12-3 or TRBV12-4 and TRBJ2-5, with no clear D. The ends were cut back, 6 bases at V and 5 bases at J, with 10 bases in the middle. The CDR3 sequence is 12 residues long.

This clone was seen once. V is TRBV13 and J is TRBJ1-1; no reliable D call. The germline gives CDR1 PRHDT, CDR2 FYEKMQ (reference sequence). Deletions cut 0 bases from V and 1 base from J, with 3 bases between. CDR3 size: 13 residues. The CDR3 bases are TGTGCCAGCAGCTTAGGTTCGAACACTGAAGCTTTCTTT. It yields the protein CASSLGSNTEAFF.

This rearrangement joins TRBV18 to TRBJ1-1; D might be TRBD1 (5 bases). Trimming pared 2 bases from V and 6 bases from J, leaving 10 bases between. CDR3 size: 13 residues. Per the germline V gene, CDR1 is KGHSH and CDR2 is LQKENI. This chain's CDR3 is CASSPSRVPEAFF. The DNA of the CDR3 is TGTGCCAGCTCACCATCCAGGGTCCCTGAAGCTTTCTTT.

As to this clone: Germline is not matched at one junction end, which may reflect a read error. The chain is built from TRBV11-2 and TRBJ2-7; D may correspond to TRBD1 or TRBD2 (6 bases each). From germline, CDR1 is SGHAT and CDR2 FQNNGV. The CDR3 consists of 13 residues. The CDR3 region has the DNA TGTGCCAGCAGCTTGGAACCCGCGAAGAGGGGGGAATTC. Protein product: CASSLEPAKRGEF.

J is TRBJ1-2 and V is TRBV15; 11 nucleotides agree with TRBD1. Germline CDR1 and CDR2: LNHNV and YYDKDF (reference sequence). The V segment lost 9 bases and the J segment 8 bases; nucleotides outside the gene matches: 8. The CDR3 runs to 13 residues. The CDR3 protein is CATTGQGASGYTF. CDR3 nucleotide sequence: TGTGCCACTACCGGACAGGGGGCGTCGGGCTACACCTTC.

CDR3 in amino acids: CASSEDRGSEKLFF. The CDR3 DNA is TGTGCCAGCAGTGAGGACAGGGGGAGCGAAAAACTGTTTTTT. The V call is TRBV2, the J call TRBJ1-4; 10 positions agree with TRBD1. J was trimmed by 8 bases and V by 3 bases; bases with no gene match: 3. The germline V gene encodes CDR1 SNHLY and CDR2 FYNNEI. This CDR3 region has 14 residues.

Only one count was recorded for this clone. V and J are TRBV4-2 and TRBJ2-1; 7 nucleotides match TRBD2. CDR3 length: 16 residues. Trimming cost V 2 bases and J 1 base; bases outside gene matches: 5. Germline CDR1 is LGHNA and CDR2 is YNFKEQ. The CDR3 loop is CASSQSSGISYNEQFF. CDR3 sequence (DNA): TGTGCCAGCAGCCAATCAAGCGGGATTTCCTACAATGAGCAGTTCTTC.

V gene TRBV28 combines with J gene TRBJ2-7; 7 nucleotides line up with TRBD2. The ends lost 5 bases at V and 4 bases at J; junction bases unmatched: 2. The CDR3 extends over 12 amino acids. From germline, CDR1 is MDHEN and CDR2 SYDVKM. CDR3 nucleotides: TGTGCCAGCAGTGGGGGGGGATACGAGCAGTACTTC. It encodes CASSGGGYEQYF. Filled out from reference TRBV28 and TRBJ2-7, the complete variable domain reads DVKVTQSSRYLVKRTGEKVFLECVQDMDHENMFWYRQDPGLGLRLIYFSYDVKMKEKGDIPEGYSVSREKKERFSLILESASTNQTSMYLCASSGGGYEQYFGPGTRLTVT.

The V call is TRBV21-1, the J call TRBJ1-5. TRBV21-1 is shown as a pseudogene. The CDR3 spans 13 residues. The CDR3 coding sequence is TGTGCCAGCAGCAAATCCAAGGGCCAGCCCCAGCATTTT. The encoded protein is CASSKSKGQPQHF.

This chain joins TRBV5-5 and TRBJ2-2; unclear D gene. This CDR3 is 13 amino acids long. Germline lookup yields CDR1 SGHKS and CDR2 YYEKEE (reference sequence). V lost 0 bases, J lost 3 bases, and 3 bases lay in between. The CDR3 DNA reads as TGTGCCAGCAGCTTGGAGTACACCGGGGAGCTGTTTTTT. As protein: CASSLEYTGELFF.